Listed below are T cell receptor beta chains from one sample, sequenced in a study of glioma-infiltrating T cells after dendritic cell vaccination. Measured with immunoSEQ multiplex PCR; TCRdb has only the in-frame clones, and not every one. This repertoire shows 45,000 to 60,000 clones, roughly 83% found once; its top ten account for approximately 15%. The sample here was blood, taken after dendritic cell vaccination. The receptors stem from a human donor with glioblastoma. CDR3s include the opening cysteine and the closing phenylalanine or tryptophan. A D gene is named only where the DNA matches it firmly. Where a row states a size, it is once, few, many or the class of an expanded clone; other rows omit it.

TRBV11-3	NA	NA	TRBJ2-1	TGTGCCAGCAGCTTAGCCGGCAGAGGCAATGAGCAGTTCTTC	CASSLAGRGNEQFF
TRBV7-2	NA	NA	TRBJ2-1	TGTGCCAGCAGCTTAGAACCTACTTACAATGAGCAGTTCTTC	CASSLEPTYNEQFF
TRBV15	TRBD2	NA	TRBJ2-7	TGTGCCACCAGCAGAACGGGGGGAACCTACGAGCAGTACTTC	CATSRTGGTYEQYF
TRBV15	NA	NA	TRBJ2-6	TGTGCCACCTCGAGGGCGGCTGGGGCCAACGTCCTGACTTTC	CATSRAAGANVLTF
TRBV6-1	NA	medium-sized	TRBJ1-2	TGTGCCAGCGTGCCCCACACAATTAACTATGGCTACACCTTC	CASVPHTINYGYTF
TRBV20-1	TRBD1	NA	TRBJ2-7	TGCAGTGTTAAGACAGGGGACCAGCAGTACTTC	CSVKTGDQQYF
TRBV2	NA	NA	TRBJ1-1	TGTGCCACACGGGACATCGTGTTGTACACTGAAGCTTTCTTT	CATRDIVLYTEAFF
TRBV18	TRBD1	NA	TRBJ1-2	TGTGCCAGCTCACCCCCGGGACAGGGAAGCTATGGCTACACCTTC	CASSPPGQGSYGYTF
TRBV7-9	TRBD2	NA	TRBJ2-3	TGTGCCAGCAGCTTCTTCGGGACTAGCGGGGGGTCCACAGATACGCAGTATTTT	CASSFFGTSGGSTDTQYF
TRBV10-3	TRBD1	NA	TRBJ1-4	TGTGCCATCAGTCCACTTCCGGGACAGGCTAATGAAAAACTGTTTTTT	CAISPLPGQANEKLFF
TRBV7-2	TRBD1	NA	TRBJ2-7	TGTGCCAGCAGCTTGGAAGGGACAGGGGAAGAATACGAGCAGTACTTC	CASSLEGTGEEYEQYF